The clone carrying this T cell receptor (beta chain) was found once. Per the study methods: Reference gene primer amplification gave estimated nucleated cell counts. Using immunoSEQ multiplex PCR, the repertoire was profiled, and TCRdb retains in-frame clones only, with some absent. The DNA gave D and trimming, while V, J and clone size come from that table. Of 55,000 to 85,000 clones listed, about nine tenths are singletons. V was clipped by 3 bases and J by 0 bases, with 15 bases between them. The CDR3 has 17 amino acids. Germline V gene data show CDR1 as SNHLY and CDR2 as FYNNEI. The record originates from a study of blood T cell repertoires in COVID-19. Study as a whole: The United States, Italy and Spain were the sources of the acute and convalescent COVID-19 samples. The cDNA or gDNA used as material had been derived from T cells, B-cell-depleted T cells, or PBMCs.

The chain couples TRBV2 to TRBJ2-1; D may be TRBD2 (6 bases). The origin of this receptor is a woman aged 18-29 years with acute or convalescent COVID-19. Sequenced sample: peripheral blood. The CDR3, as DNA: TGTGCCAGCAGTGAGTTCGGCGGGATGAGCTCCTACAATGAGCAGTTCTTC. The encoded protein is CASSEFGGMSSYNEQFF.